A single sample gave rise to the 23 T cell receptor beta chains below, sequenced in a study of cytomegalovirus exposure and HLA in healthy donors. The repertoire was sequenced with immunoSEQ multiplex PCR; TCRdb's copy has only in-frame clones and lacks some. Of about 250,000 clones detected, roughly 87% appear once; the ten largest clones hold about 12%. Sequencing was carried out using PBMCs. These receptors all come from a man aged 18 to 30 in good health and CMV-seropositive.

The rearrangement uses TRBV28 and TRBJ2-5, with a possible D match to TRBD1 (6 bases). Trimming took off 5 bases at V and 4 bases at J, with 17 bases between the two ends. The CDR3 spans 15 residues. CDR1 and CDR2 (germline): MDHEN, SYDVKM. CDR3 amino acids: CASSLPTGKGETQYF. In nucleotides, the CDR3 is TGTGCCAGCAGTCTCCCCACAGGGAAGGGAGAGACCCAGTACTTC.

The V call is TRBV5-1, the J call TRBJ2-7; unclear D gene. From germline, CDR1 is SGHRS and CDR2 YFSETQ. Trimming took off 2 bases at V and 4 bases at J, with 10 bases between the two ends. This CDR3 has 13 residues. The CDR3 region is CASSLDQSYEQYF. The CDR3 region has the DNA TGCGCCAGCAGCTTAGACCAAAGTTACGAGCAGTACTTC.

The chain joins TRBV18 to TRBJ2-7; maybe TRBD2 (7 bases). The CDR3 covers 14 residues. Trimming pared 3 bases from V and 5 bases from J, leaving 14 bases between. The V gene's germline CDR1 is KGHSH and CDR2 LQKENI. In DNA form, the CDR3 reads TGTGCCAGCTCACCGCCCGGAGGGGGGGACGAGCAGTACTTC. Translation: CASSPPGGGDEQYF.

The chain uses TRBV2 and TRBJ2-1, with D possibly being TRBD2 (6 bases). Per germline, CDR1 SNHLY and CDR2 FYNNEI. CDR3 length equals 14 residues. The V end was cut by 5 bases, the J end by 0 bases, with 8 bases between. In DNA, the CDR3 is TGTGCCAGCAGTTGGGACTCCTCCTACAATGAGCAGTTCTTC. It translates to CASSWDSSYNEQFF.

This clone was observed once. The chain employs TRBV5-1 and TRBJ2-3, with TRBD2 matching over 8 bases. Germline V gene sequence: CDR1 SGHRS, CDR2 YFSETQ. J lost 2 bases, V lost 2 bases, and 7 bases had no gene match. The CDR3 length is 16 residues. CDR3 nucleotide sequence: TGCGCCAGCAGCTTAAGCGGGAGTCGGTCCACAGATACGCAGTATTTT. It yields the protein CASSLSGSRSTDTQYF.

The V and J genes are TRBV4-1 and TRBJ1-2; weak D call: TRBD1 (6 bases). Trimming pared 4 bases from V and 8 bases from J, leaving 17 bases between. Germline V gives CDR1 MGHRA, CDR2 YSYEKL. The CDR3 has 14 residues. The DNA of the CDR3 is TGCGCCAGCAGCCCCGACCGGGGGCGGGGGGGCTACACCTTC. Its translation is CASSPDRGRGGYTF.

V is TRBV6-5 and J is TRBJ2-5; 7 positions agree with TRBD2. Germline CDR1 MNHEY, CDR2 SVGAGI. The V gene end was trimmed by 2 bases and the J gene end by 1 base; junction bases not matched to a gene: 7. This CDR3 spans 16 amino acids. The DNA for the CDR3 is TGTGCCAGCAGTTACACCTCCGGGACTACCCAAGAGACCCAGTACTTC. Translating it yields CASSYTSGTTQETQYF.

On this clone: The junction does not match germline at one end; this may be a read error. The chain has TRBV28 and TRBJ1-3; D unclear. Germline V lookup: CDR1 MDHEN, CDR2 SYDVKM. CDR3 length: 14 amino acids. The CDR3 loop is CASSIQSSENTIYF. The CDR3 bases are TGTGCCAGCAGTATACAAAGTTCTGAAAACACCATATATTTT.

In this sample, this clone turned up many times. The chain is built from TRBV5-6 and TRBJ2-7; possible D gene TRBD2, 5 bases. CDR1 SGHDT and CDR2 YYEEEE come from the germline V gene. V was shortened by 1 base and J by 12 bases, with 17 bases between the two germline ends. The CDR3 is 13 residues long. As DNA, the CDR3 is TGTGCCAGCAGCTTGTTGAGTGAAGCTAGCAGGTACTTC. It specifies CASSLLSEASRYF.

V gene TRBV5-1 combines with J gene TRBJ1-4; D might be TRBD1 (5 bases). CDR1 and CDR2 from the germline V gene are SGHRS and YFSETQ. The V and J ends lost 0 bases and 6 bases respectively, with 9 bases between them. This CDR3 comprises 14 residues. CDR3 bases: TGCGCCAGCAGCTTGGCGGGGGTTGATGAAAAACTGTTTTTT. Translating it yields CASSLAGVDEKLFF.

This rearrangement joins TRBV7-9 to TRBJ2-7; the D call may be TRBD1 or TRBD2 (5 bases each). In germline, CDR1 is SEHNR, CDR2 FQNEAQ (reference sequence). The CDR3 contains 12 residues. Trimming cost V 2 bases and J 7 bases, with 9 bases left between them. The CDR3 is CASSLPGTEQYF. DNA for the CDR3: TGTGCCAGCAGCTTACCCGGGACGGAGCAGTACTTC.

This rearrangement joins TRBV7-8 to TRBJ1-2, with a tentative D call TRBD1 (5 bases). The germline V gene encodes CDR1 SGHVS and CDR2 FQNEAQ. Trimming removed 2 bases from V and 8 bases from J, with 12 bases in between. The CDR3 totals 13 residues. In DNA form, the CDR3 reads TGTGCCAGCAGCTTACCAACAGGCAGCGGCTACACCTTC. Translating it yields CASSLPTGSGYTF. The full variable domain, completed using reference TRBV7-8 and TRBJ1-2, is GAGVSQSPRYKVAKRGQDVALRCDPISGHVSLFWYQQALGQGPEFLTYFQNEAQLDKSGLPSDRFFAERPEGSVSTLKIQRTQQEDSAVYLCASSLPTGSGYTFGSGTRLTVV.

The V and J genes are TRBV19 and TRBJ2-1, with D unclear. Germline CDR1 is LNHDA and CDR2 is SQIVND (reference sequence). Trimming removed 0 bases at V and 0 bases at J, with 3 bases between. The CDR3 is 14 amino acids. The CDR3 sequence: CASSIEGSYNEQFF. Written as DNA, the CDR3 is TGTGCCAGTAGTATAGAGGGCTCCTACAATGAGCAGTTCTTC.

As regards this clone: Other DNA sequences in this specimen translate into the identical CDR3. This sequence joins TRBV5-1 and TRBJ2-1, with TRBD2 matching over 8 bases. The germline CDR1 and CDR2 sequences are SGHRS and YFSETQ. V was clipped by 5 bases and J by 4 bases; unmatched bases: 2. The length of the CDR3 is 13 residues. CDR3 loop: CASSSGNYNEQFF. The CDR3 DNA reads TGCGCCAGCAGTAGCGGGAATTACAATGAGCAGTTCTTC. The full variable domain, rest sourced from reference TRBV5-1 and TRBJ2-1, is KAGVTQTPRYLIKTRGQQVTLSCSPISGHRSVSWYQQTPGQGLQFLFEYFSETQRNKGNFPGRFSGRQFSNSRSEMNVSTLELGDSALYLCASSSGNYNEQFFGPGTRLTVL.

The genes are TRBV7-3 and TRBJ2-1; TRBD2 agrees at 9 bases. The CDR3 runs 15 residues. V was clipped by 1 base and J by 6 bases; unmatched bases: 4. Per germline, CDR1 SGHTA and CDR2 FQGTGA. The CDR3, as DNA: TGTGCCAGCAGCTTAAGCAGCGGGAGGCCCAATGAGCAGTTCTTC. Residues: CASSLSSGRPNEQFF.

This clone has only one observation. V usage is TRBV1 and J usage is TRBJ2-5; the table's D call, TRBD1, was not checked against the DNA. TRBV1 is designated a pseudogene. This CDR3 is built from 18 residues. CDR3 residues: CTSSQDSPPPGEQETQYF. The DNA for the CDR3 is TGCACCAGCAGCCAAGATTCTCCCCCACCAGGGGAACAAGAGACCCAGTACTTC.

The rearrangement joins TRBV9 to TRBJ1-1; D is possibly TRBD1 (6 bases). This CDR3 contains 12 residues. Germline-derived CDR1 and CDR2 are SGDLS and YYNGEE. V gave up 4 bases and J gave up 9 bases, with 13 bases separating them. This CDR3 is CASSSPTGKAFF. The CDR3 DNA reads as TGTGCCAGCAGCTCTCCGACAGGTAAAGCTTTCTTT.

The chain combines TRBV27 with TRBJ1-1, with D tentatively TRBD1 (5 bases). The CDR3 runs to 15 residues. CDR1 is MNHEY and CDR2 is SMNVEV in the germline V gene (reference sequence). V was pared by 1 base and J by 1 base, with 10 bases between. The CDR3 sequence is CASSLWGRSNTEAFF. CDR3 in DNA: TGTGCCAGCAGTTTATGGGGACGATCGAACACTGAAGCTTTCTTT.

This chain links TRBV9 with TRBJ1-5; a possible D gene is TRBD1 (5 bases). CDR1 SGDLS and CDR2 YYNGEE come from the germline V gene. The V gene lost 0 bases and the J gene lost 0 bases, with 7 bases spanning the gap. The length of the CDR3 is 15 residues. CDR3: CASSVEGDSNQPQHF. The DNA of the CDR3 is TGTGCCAGCAGCGTAGAAGGGGATAGCAATCAGCCCCAGCATTTT.

The chain has TRBV2 and TRBJ2-5; 9 bases match TRBD2. V trimming: 3 bases; J trimming: 4 bases; junction bases outside the gene matches: 9. Germline-derived CDR1 and CDR2 are SNHLY and FYNNEI. This CDR3 spans 16 amino acids. CDR3 sequence (DNA): TGTGCCAGCAGTGATTGGGTAGCGGGAGAAGGAGAGACCCAGTACTTC. This gives the protein CASSDWVAGEGETQYF. Variable domain in full (rest from reference TRBV2 and TRBJ2-5): EPEVTQTPSHQVTQMGQEVILRCVPISNHLYFYWYRQILGQKVEFLVSFYNNEISEKSEIFDDQFSVERPDGSNFTLKIRSTKLEDSAMYFCASSDWVAGEGETQYFGPGTRLLVL.

The V call is TRBV7-2, the J call TRBJ1-5; no clear D. This CDR3 comprises 13 residues. Germline assignment: CDR1 SGHTA and CDR2 FQGNSA. Deletions cut 5 bases from V and 5 bases from J, with 10 bases between. The CDR3 protein is CASSIDSYQPQHF. The CDR3 nucleotides are TGTGCCAGCAGCATCGATTCCTATCAGCCCCAGCATTTT.

The chain joins TRBV18 to TRBJ1-1; D gene ambiguous. The CDR3 loop spans 16 amino acids. V was trimmed by 2 bases and J by 3 bases, leaving 16 bases between them. Germline assignment: CDR1 KGHSH and CDR2 LQKENI. The CDR3 DNA reads TGTGCCAGCTCACCAACGTTACGGAATTCCGACACTGAAGCTTTCTTT. Translation: CASSPTLRNSDTEAFF.

The gene calls are TRBV5-1 and TRBJ2-5; D gene ambiguous. V gave up 2 bases and J gave up 2 bases, with 13 bases separating them. The CDR3 loop spans 15 amino acids. Germline V gene data show CDR1 as SGHRS and CDR2 as YFSETQ. The CDR3 spells CASSFRRQIQETQYF. The CDR3 DNA reads TGCGCCAGCAGCTTTAGACGGCAGATTCAAGAGACCCAGTACTTC.